These T cell receptor beta chains were read from a single sample in a study of blood T cell repertoires in COVID-19. The repertoire was sequenced with immunoSEQ multiplex PCR; TCRdb's copy has only in-frame clones and lacks some. This table holds 55,000 to 70,000 clones, around 80% found once. Sequencing was carried out using peripheral blood. The origin of the receptors is a woman in her sixties with acute or convalescent COVID-19. Both conserved end residues are part of each CDR3. A D gene is named only where the DNA matches it firmly. Some rows mark clone size as missing; the rest say once, few, many or name a class of expanded clone.

j_call clone_size v_call d_call cdr3_aa cdr3_nt
TRBJ1-2 NA TRBV6-2/TRBV6-3 NA CASSAQTWEGYTF TGTGCCAGCAGCGCACAGACCTGGGAGGGCTACACCTTC
TRBJ1-3 NA TRBV7-6 TRBD1 CASSLLPDRGSAGNTIYF TGTGCCAGCAGCTTACTACCAGACAGGGGATCTGCTGGAAACACCATATATTTT
TRBJ1-5 once TRBV5-4 NA CASSPGVGQPQHF TGTGCCAGCAGCCCAGGGGTGGGTCAGCCCCAGCATTTT
TRBJ2-3 NA TRBV5-1 TRBD2 CASRLQWQKAGASSTDTQYF TGCGCCAGCAGGCTTCAGTGGCAAAAAGCGGGGGCCTCTAGCACAGATACGCAGTATTTT
TRBJ1-6 NA TRBV6-5 NA CASSYSQISPLHF TGTGCCAGCAGTTACTCCCAGATTTCACCCCTCCACTTT
TRBJ2-3 once TRBV2 NA CASSPQRVGDTQYF TGTGCCAGCAGCCCTCAGCGGGTTGGAGATACGCAGTATTTT
TRBJ2-1 NA TRBV11-2 TRBD2 CASRTLAGISYNEQFF TGTGCCAGCAGGACGCTAGCGGGGATATCCTACAATGAGCAGTTCTTC
TRBJ1-1 NA TRBV6-5 TRBD1 CASSHRTGLNTEAFF TGTGCCAGCAGTCACCGGACAGGGCTGAACACTGAAGCTTTCTTT
TRBJ1-1 NA TRBV10-3 TRBD1 CAISDGTDEAFF TGTGCCATCAGCGACGGGACAGATGAAGCTTTCTTT
TRBJ1-3 NA TRBV3-1/TRBV3-2 NA CASSHLYSGNTIYF TGTGCCAGCAGCCACCTATACTCTGGAAACACCATATATTTT
TRBJ2-2 NA TRBV5-6 TRBD2 CASSLAGDYPGELFF TGTGCCAGCAGCTTAGCGGGGGACTACCCCGGGGAGCTGTTTTTT
TRBJ1-2 NA TRBV2 TRBD1 CASSEAPGQAANYGYTF TGTGCCAGCAGTGAAGCCCCTGGACAGGCTGCTAACTATGGCTACACCTTC
TRBJ2-5 NA TRBV18 TRBD1 CASSPRQGQETQYF TGTGCCAGCTCCCCTCGACAGGGTCAAGAGACCCAGTACTTC
TRBJ2-7 NA TRBV9 NA CASSVEIYSYEQYF TGTGCCAGCAGCGTCGAGATTTACTCCTACGAGCAGTACTTC
TRBJ1-6 few TRBV5-3 NA CARTPRIVNSPLHF TGTGCCAGAACCCCGCGGATAGTGAATTCACCCCTCCACTTT